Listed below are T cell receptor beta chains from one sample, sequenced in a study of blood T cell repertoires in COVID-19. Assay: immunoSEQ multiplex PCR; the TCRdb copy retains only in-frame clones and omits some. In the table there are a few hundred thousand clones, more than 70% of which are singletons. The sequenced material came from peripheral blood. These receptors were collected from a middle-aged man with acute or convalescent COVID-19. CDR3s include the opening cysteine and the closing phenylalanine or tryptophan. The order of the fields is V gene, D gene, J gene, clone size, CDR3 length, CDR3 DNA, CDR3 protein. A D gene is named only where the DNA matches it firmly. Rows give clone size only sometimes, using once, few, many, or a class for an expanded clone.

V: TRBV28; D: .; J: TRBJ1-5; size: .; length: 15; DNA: TGTGCCAGCAGTTCGCGGACACTTAGCAATCAGCCCCAGCATTTT; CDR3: CASSSRTLSNQPQHF
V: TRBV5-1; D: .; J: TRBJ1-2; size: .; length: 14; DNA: TGCGCCAGCAGCATGGGAGGGAATGGTTATGGCTACACCTTC; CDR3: CASSMGGNGYGYTF
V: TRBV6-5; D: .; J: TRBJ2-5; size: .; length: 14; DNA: TGTGCCAGCAGTCCCCTCGGGGTGGGAGAGACCCAGTACTTC; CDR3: CASSPLGVGETQYF
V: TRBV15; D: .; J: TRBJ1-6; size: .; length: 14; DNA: TGTGCCACCAGCGACAGAGTCCAATTCACTAACCTCCACTTT; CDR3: CATSDRVQFTNLHF
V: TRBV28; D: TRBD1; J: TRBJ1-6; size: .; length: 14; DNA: TGTGCCAGCAGCCCGAGGACAGGCAATTCACCCCTCCACTTT; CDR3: CASSPRTGNSPLHF
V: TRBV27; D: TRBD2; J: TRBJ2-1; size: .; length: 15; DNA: TGTGCCAGCAGTCCAGGACTAGCGGGGGTAATTGAGCAGTTCTTC; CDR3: CASSPGLAGVIEQFF
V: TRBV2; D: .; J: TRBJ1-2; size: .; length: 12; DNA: TGTGCCAGCAGTGGGGGGGACTATGGCTACACCTTC; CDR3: CASSGGDYGYTF
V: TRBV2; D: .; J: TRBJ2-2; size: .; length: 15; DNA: TGTGCCAGCAGCCGTAGCTCTGCGAACACCGGGGAGCTGTTTTTT; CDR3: CASSRSSANTGELFF
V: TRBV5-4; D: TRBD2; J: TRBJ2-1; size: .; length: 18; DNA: TGTGCCAGCAGCTCATACCCCCTGACTAGCGGGCGATTAAATGAGCAGTTCTTC; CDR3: CASSSYPLTSGRLNEQFF
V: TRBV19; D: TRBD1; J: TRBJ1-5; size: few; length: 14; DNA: TGTGCCAGTAGTAGCCGACAGGGAGCGCAGCCCCAGCATTTT; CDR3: CASSSRQGAQPQHF
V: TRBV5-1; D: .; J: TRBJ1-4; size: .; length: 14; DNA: TGCGCCAGCAGCTTGAGACAATTGGGTGAAAAACTGTTTTTT; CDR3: CASSLRQLGEKLFF
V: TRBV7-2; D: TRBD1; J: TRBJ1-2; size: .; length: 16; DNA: TGTGCCAGCAGCTTACTAGGGGACAGTGATTACTATGGCTACACCTTC; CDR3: CASSLLGDSDYYGYTF
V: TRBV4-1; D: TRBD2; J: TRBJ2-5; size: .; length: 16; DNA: TGCGCCAGCAGCCTACGTCAGGGCGGGGGACAAGAGACCCAGTACTTC; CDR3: CASSLRQGGGQETQYF
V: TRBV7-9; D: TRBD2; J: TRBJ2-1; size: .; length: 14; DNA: TGTGCCAGCAGCTTAAGGGACTATAATAATGAGCAGTTCTTC; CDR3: CASSLRDYNNEQFF
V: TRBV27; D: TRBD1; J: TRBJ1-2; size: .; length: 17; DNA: TGTGCCAGCAGTTTATCATTATCGGGACAGGGGGCGGGAGGCTACACCTTC; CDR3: CASSLSLSGQGAGGYTF
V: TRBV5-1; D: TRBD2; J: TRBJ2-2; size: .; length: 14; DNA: TGCGCCAGCAGCGTCTTGGGAGGGTCTGGGGAGCTGTTTTTT; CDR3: CASSVLGGSGELFF
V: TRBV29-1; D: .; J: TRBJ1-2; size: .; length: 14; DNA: TGCAGCGTTGTCCGTGACACGTTAAACTATGGCTACACCTTC; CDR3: CSVVRDTLNYGYTF
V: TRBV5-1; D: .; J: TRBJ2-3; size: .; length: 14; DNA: TGCGCCAGCAGCGCGGGACAGAGCACAGATACGCAGTATTTT; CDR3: CASSAGQSTDTQYF
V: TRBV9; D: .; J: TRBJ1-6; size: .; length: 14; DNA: TGTGCCAGCAGCGTAGGGGGGGGATCGTCACCCCTCCACTTT; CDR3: CASSVGGGSSPLHF
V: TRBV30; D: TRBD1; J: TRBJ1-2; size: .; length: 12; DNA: TGTGCCTGGGACAGGGGTCTAGGGGGCTACACCTTC; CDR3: CAWDRGLGGYTF
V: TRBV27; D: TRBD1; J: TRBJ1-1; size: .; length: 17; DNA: TGTGCCAGCAGTCACCTATCGGGACAGGGCCGAAACACTGAAGCTTTCTTT; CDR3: CASSHLSGQGRNTEAFF
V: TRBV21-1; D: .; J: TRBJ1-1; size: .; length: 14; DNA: TGTGCCCTCCCTTACGACAGATCAAACACTGAAGCTTTCTTT; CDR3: CALPYDRSNTEAFF
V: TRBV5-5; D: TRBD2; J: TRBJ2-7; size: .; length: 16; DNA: TGTGCCAGCAACCCAATCAAGGGAGGGGTCGGCTACGAGCAGTACTTC; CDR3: CASNPIKGGVGYEQYF
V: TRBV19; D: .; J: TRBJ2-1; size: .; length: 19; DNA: TGTGCCAGTAGTATTAGAGGTGGGGCCGGGCTCAGCCGGATGAATGAGCAGTTCTTC; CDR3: CASSIRGGAGLSRMNEQFF
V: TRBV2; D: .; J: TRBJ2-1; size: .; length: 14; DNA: TGTGCCAGCAGGGGGGGTCGGTCCTACAATGAGCAGTTCTTC; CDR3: CASRGGRSYNEQFF
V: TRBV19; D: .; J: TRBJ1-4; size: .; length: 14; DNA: TGTGCCAGTACCCCCCGGGGGGCTAATGAAAAACTGTTTTTT; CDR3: CASTPRGANEKLFF
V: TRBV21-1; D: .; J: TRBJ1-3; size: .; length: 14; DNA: TGTGCCAGCAGCAAAGTAACAGGGGGAAACACCATATATTTT; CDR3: CASSKVTGGNTIYF
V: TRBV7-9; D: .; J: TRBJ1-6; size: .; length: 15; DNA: TGTGCCAGCAGCACCCGGGACTGGAACATTTCACCCCTCCACTTT; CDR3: CASSTRDWNISPLHF
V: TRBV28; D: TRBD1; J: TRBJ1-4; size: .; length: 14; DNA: TGTGCCAGCAGTTTGCAGGGGGTAAGGGAAAAACTGTTTTTT; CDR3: CASSLQGVREKLFF
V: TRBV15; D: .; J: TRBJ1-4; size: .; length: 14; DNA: TGTGCCACCACCGAGCGGGGGGCTAATGAAAAACTGTTTTTT; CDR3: CATTERGANEKLFF
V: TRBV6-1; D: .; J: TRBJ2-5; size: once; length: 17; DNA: TGTGCCAGCAGTGTAGGCGCCGGAATGGCCAGGATCGGGACCCAGTACTTC; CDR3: CASSVGAGMARIGTQYF
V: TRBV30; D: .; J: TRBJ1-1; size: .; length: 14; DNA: TGTGCCTGGAGTCCCAGAGGGGGGGGGACTGAAGCTTTCTTT; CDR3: CAWSPRGGGTEAFF
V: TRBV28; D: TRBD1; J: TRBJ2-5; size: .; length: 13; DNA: TGTGCCAGCAGTATGACAGGGCGGGAGACCCAGTACTTC; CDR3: CASSMTGRETQYF
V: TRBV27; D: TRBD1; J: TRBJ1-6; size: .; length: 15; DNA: TGTGCCAGCAACAGGGGTGGCTCCTATAATTCACCCCTCCACTTT; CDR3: CASNRGGSYNSPLHF
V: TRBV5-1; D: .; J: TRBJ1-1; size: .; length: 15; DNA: TGCGCCAGCAGCTTGCGCGGGGACTCGAACACTGAAGCTTTCTTT; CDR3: CASSLRGDSNTEAFF
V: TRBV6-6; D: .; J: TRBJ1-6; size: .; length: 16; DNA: TGTGCCAGCAGTTACACCGCTGCGCGGGGTAATTCACCCCTCCACTTT; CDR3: CASSYTAARGNSPLHF
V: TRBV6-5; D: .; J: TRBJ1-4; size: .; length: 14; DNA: TGTGCCAGCAGAGCGTTAACAACTAATGAAAAACTGTTTTTT; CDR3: CASRALTTNEKLFF
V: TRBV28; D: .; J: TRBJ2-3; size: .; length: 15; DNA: TGTGCCAGCAGTGCGGGATCGTCTGTCACAGATACGCAGTATTTT; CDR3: CASSAGSSVTDTQYF
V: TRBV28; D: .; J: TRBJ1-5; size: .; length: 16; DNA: TGTGCCAGCAGTTTACTTCTACAGGGAGGGAATCAGCCCCAGCATTTT; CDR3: CASSLLLQGGNQPQHF
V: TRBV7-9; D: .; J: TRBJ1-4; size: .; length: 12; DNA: TGTGCCAGCAGCGGCGCGCGGTGGAAACTGTTTTTT; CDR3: CASSGARWKLFF
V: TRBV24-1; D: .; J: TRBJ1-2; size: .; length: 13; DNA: TGTGCCATCCGGGACAAGGACACATATGGCTACACCTTC; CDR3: CAIRDKDTYGYTF
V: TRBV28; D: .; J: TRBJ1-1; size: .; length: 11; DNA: TGTGCCAGCGAGGGAAACACTGAAGCTTTCTTT; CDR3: CASEGNTEAFF
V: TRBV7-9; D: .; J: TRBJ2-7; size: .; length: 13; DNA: TGTGCCAGCAGTTACCAAAACTCTAAGGAGGGGTACTTC; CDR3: CASSYQNSKEGYF
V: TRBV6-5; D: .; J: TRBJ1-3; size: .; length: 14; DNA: TGTGCCAGCCAAACGGGGTCCTCTGGAAACACCATATATTTT; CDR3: CASQTGSSGNTIYF
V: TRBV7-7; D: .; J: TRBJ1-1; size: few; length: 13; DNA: TGTGCTAGCAGCTTGAGTGCGAACACTGAAGCTTTCTTT; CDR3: CASSLSANTEAFF
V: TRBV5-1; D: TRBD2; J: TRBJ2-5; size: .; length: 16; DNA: TGCGCCAGCAGTCGGGGAGGCGGGGGAGTTCAAGAGACCCAGTACTTC; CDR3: CASSRGGGGVQETQYF
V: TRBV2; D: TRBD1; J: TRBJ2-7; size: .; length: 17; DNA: TGTGCCAGCAGTGAAGAGTACCAGCTAGGGGGCTCCAACGAGCAGTACTTC; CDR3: CASSEEYQLGGSNEQYF
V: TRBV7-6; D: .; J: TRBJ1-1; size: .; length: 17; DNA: TGTGCCAGCAGCCCCAAGGGACTGGGGCGGAGGAACACTGAAGCTTTCTTT; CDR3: CASSPKGLGRRNTEAFF
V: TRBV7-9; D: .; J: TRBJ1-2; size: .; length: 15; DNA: TGTGCCAGCAGCTTAGTCTCCCGTCGCGGGTATGGCTACACCTTC; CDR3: CASSLVSRRGYGYTF
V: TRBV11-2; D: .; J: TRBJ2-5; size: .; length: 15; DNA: TGTGCCAGCACCTTGGCTGGGGGGTTCCAAGAGACCCAGTACTTC; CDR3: CASTLAGGFQETQYF
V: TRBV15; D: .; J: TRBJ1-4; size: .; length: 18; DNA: TGTGCCACCAGCAGAGATTCGTCAGTAAAAACAACTAATGAAAAACTGTTTTTT; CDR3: CATSRDSSVKTTNEKLFF
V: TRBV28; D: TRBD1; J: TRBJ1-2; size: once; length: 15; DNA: TGTGCCAGCAGTCCCGCCGGGACAGGGTCCTATGGCTACACCTTC; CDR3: CASSPAGTGSYGYTF
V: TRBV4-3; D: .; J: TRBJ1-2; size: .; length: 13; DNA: TGCGCCAGCAGCCAAGCCCTAACAGGGGGCTACACCTTC; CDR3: CASSQALTGGYTF
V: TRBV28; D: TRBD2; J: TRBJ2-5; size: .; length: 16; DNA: TGTGCCAGCAGTTTCGTGCTAGCGGGGGGAAAAGAGACCCAGTACTTC; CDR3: CASSFVLAGGKETQYF